The 11 T cell receptor beta chains below all came from one sample that was sequenced in a study of T cell responses to AZD1222 COVID-19 vaccine. The assay was immunoSEQ multiplex PCR, and TCRdb's table has in-frame clones only and misses some. Among 95,000 to 150,000 clones listed, approximately 90% were seen once. The source was peripheral blood, collected on day 0 of AZD1222 vaccination. These receptors all come from an adult in good health.

The chain has TRBV24-1 and TRBJ2-1; 12 bases fit TRBD2. V shed 6 bases, J shed 7 bases, and the junction held 0 bases outside the gene matches. CDR3 length: 13 amino acids. Germline CDR1 reads KGHDR; CDR2 reads SFDVKD. Here the CDR3 DNA reads TGTGCCACCAGTACTAGCGGGAGGAATGAGCAGTTCTTC. It encodes CATSTSGRNEQFF.

The rearrangement uses TRBV28 and TRBJ2-5; perhaps TRBD2 as D (6 bases). V lost 6 bases and J 4 bases, leaving 21 bases between the germline ends. The CDR3 extends over 16 amino acids. Germline loops: CDR1 MDHEN, CDR2 SYDVKM. CDR3 nucleotide sequence: TGTGCCAGCAGAGTGAGTGGAAGGAGGGGAGGAGAGACCCAGTACTTC. Translating it yields CASRVSGRRGGETQYF.

This clone has only a few counts. This rearrangement joins TRBV9 to TRBJ2-3; no clear D gene. From germline, CDR1 is SGDLS and CDR2 YYNGEE. With 1 base removed from V and 6 bases from J, the gap between germline ends came to 12 bases. This CDR3 spans 14 amino acids. Written as DNA, the CDR3 is TGTGCCAGCAGCGTAAGGACCTCGCGGGATACGCAGTATTTT. It specifies CASSVRTSRDTQYF. Based on the CDR3 plus reference TRBV9 and TRBJ2-3, the full variable domain is DSGVTQTPKHLITATGQRVTLRCSPRSGDLSVYWYQQSLDQGLQFLIQYYNGEERAKGNILERFSAQQFPDLHSELNLSSLELGDSALYFCASSVRTSRDTQYFGPGTRLTVL.

The count of this clone is one. The genes are TRBV10-3 and TRBJ2-5; D gene ambiguous. Trimming shortened V by 0 bases and J by 3 bases, and 8 bases separated the two germline ends. Germline loops: CDR1 ENHRY, CDR2 SYGVKD. The CDR3 loop spans 14 amino acids. This CDR3 reads CAISESIREETQYF. CDR3 in DNA: TGTGCCATCAGTGAGTCGATAAGGGAAGAGACCCAGTACTTC.

CDR3 amino acids: CASSPRQGAYEQYF. The CDR3 DNA reads as TGTGCCAGCAGTCCTCGACAGGGGGCATACGAGCAGTACTTC. The rearrangement uses TRBV28 and TRBJ2-7, with 10 bases that match TRBD1. Per germline, CDR1 MDHEN and CDR2 SYDVKM. The CDR3 extends over 14 amino acids. J lost 4 bases, V lost 5 bases, and 5 bases had no gene match.

The rearrangement links TRBV6-5 to TRBJ2-1; TRBD1 agrees at 9 bases. Looked up from germline, CDR1 is MNHEY and CDR2 is SVGAGI. V shed 4 bases and J 6 bases; nucleotides not matched to a gene: 7. This CDR3 is 15 amino acids long. The CDR3 reads CASSFSGTGLNEQFF. In nucleotides, the CDR3 is TGTGCCAGCAGTTTCTCCGGGACAGGGCTCAATGAGCAGTTCTTC.

The rearrangement links TRBV7-2 to TRBJ1-1; possibly TRBD1 for D (5 bases). V gave up 1 base and J gave up 4 bases, with 19 bases separating them. CDR3 length: 17 amino acids. From germline, CDR1 is SGHTA and CDR2 FQGNSA. The CDR3 sequence: CASSLGGGVRGSTEAFF. For the CDR3, the DNA is TGTGCCAGCAGCTTAGGCGGGGGGGTGCGAGGGTCCACTGAAGCTTTCTTT. Variable domain in full (rest from reference TRBV7-2 and TRBJ1-1): GAGVSQSPSNKVTEKGKDVELRCDPISGHTALYWYRQSLGQGLEFLIYFQGNSAPDKSGLPSDRFSAERTGGSVSTLTIQRTQQEDSAVYLCASSLGGGVRGSTEAFFGQGTRLTVV.

Concerning this clone itself: One end of the junction does not line up with germline, which may come from a read error. This chain links TRBV27 with TRBJ1-1; D is undetermined. Per the germline V gene, CDR1 is MNHEY and CDR2 is SMNVEV (reference sequence). The CDR3 loop spans 14 amino acids. In DNA, the CDR3 is TGTGCCAGCAGTCTATCCGGTGGGTACACTGAAGCTTTCTTT. It encodes CASSLSGGYTEAFF.

This clone has just one count. The chain recombines TRBV6-2 or TRBV6-3 with TRBJ2-1; D gene uncertain. V was clipped by 5 bases and J by 9 bases, with 14 bases between them. The CDR3 spans 13 residues. CDR1 and CDR2 (germline): MNHEY, SVGEGT. The CDR3 sequence: CASSPVQSSEQFF. Here the CDR3 DNA reads TGTGCCAGCAGTCCGGTACAGTCGTCTGAGCAGTTCTTC.

About this clone itself: Other DNA sequences in this specimen translate into the identical CDR3. The J gene is TRBJ1-2, the V gene TRBV7-9; D is uncertain. The germline gives CDR1 SEHNR, CDR2 FQNEAQ (reference sequence). Trimming shortened V by 2 bases and J by 4 bases, and 11 bases separated the two germline ends. The CDR3 contains 14 residues. In DNA, the CDR3 is TGTGCCAGCAGCTTAAGTCGTGTTCCCTATGGCTACACCTTC. Its translation: CASSLSRVPYGYTF. Full variable domain (rest looked up from reference TRBV7-9 and TRBJ1-2): DTGVSQNPRHKITKRGQNVTFRCDPISEHNRLYWYRQTLGQGPEFLTYFQNEAQLEKSRLLSDRFSAERPKGSFSTLEIQRTEQGDSAMYLCASSLSRVPYGYTFGSGTRLTVV.

J is TRBJ2-1 and V is TRBV3-1 (or the pseudogene TRBV3-2); tentatively, D is TRBD2 (6 bases). This CDR3 is built from 17 residues. Looked up from germline, CDR1 is LGHDT and CDR2 is YNNKEL (reference sequence). The germline V and J ends were trimmed by 1 base and 2 bases, with 15 bases remaining between them. Here the CDR3 reads CASSQGSAGLTYNEQFF. DNA for the CDR3: TGTGCCAGCAGCCAAGGTTCAGCGGGCCTAACCTACAATGAGCAGTTCTTC.